The 13 T cell receptor beta chains below were found in one sample sequenced in a study of cytomegalovirus exposure and HLA in healthy donors. This table comes from immunoSEQ multiplex PCR, and its TCRdb copy is limited to in-frame clones, with some not included. Of roughly 190,000 clones detected, about 89% appear once; the ten largest clones hold around 7.2%. The sequencing input was PBMCs. These TCRs come from a man younger than 40 in good health and CMV-seropositive.

The rearrangement uses TRBV30 and TRBJ2-7; D is ambiguous. The ends were cut back, 4 bases at V and 0 bases at J, with 4 bases in the middle. The CDR3 is 11 residues long. CDR1 and CDR2 (germline): GTSNPN, SVGIG (reference sequence). This chain's CDR3 is CAWTVSYEQYF. CDR3 nucleotide sequence: TGTGCCTGGACAGTCTCCTACGAGCAGTACTTC.

This chain connects TRBV7-2 to TRBJ2-7; TRBD2 is a possible D gene (5 bases). Looked up from germline, CDR1 is SGHTA and CDR2 is FQGNSA. V was cut by 1 base and J by 7 bases, with 14 bases left in between. The CDR3 sequence is 14 residues long. CDR3 residues: CASSLEVSSGEQYF. CDR3 sequence (DNA): TGTGCCAGCAGCTTAGAGGTCAGCTCGGGAGAGCAGTACTTC.

DNA of the CDR3: TGTGCCAGCAGCTCACCCCGACAGGGAATGACTTCACCCCTCCACTTT. Residues: CASSSPRQGMTSPLHF. The chain carries TRBV11-1 and TRBJ1-6, with TRBD1 matching 7 bases. CDR1 and CDR2 from the germline V gene are SGHAT and FQDESV (reference sequence). V dropped 4 bases and J dropped 9; count of bases not matched to a gene: 12. The CDR3 has 16 amino acids.

The CDR3 spells CASSRNQIGESSYEQYF. CDR3 nucleotide sequence: TGTGCCAGCTCTCGAAACCAGATAGGGGAAAGCTCCTACGAGCAGTACTTC. This chain joins TRBV18 and TRBJ2-7; D is possibly TRBD1 (5 bases). V gave up 6 bases and J gave up 0 bases, with 21 bases separating them. The CDR3 has 17 amino acids. CDR1 and CDR2 (germline): KGHSH, LQKENI.

V is TRBV11-3 and J is TRBJ2-7, with D possibly TRBD1 on 6 matching bases. V was cut by 0 bases and J by 3 bases, with 12 bases left in between. Germline lookup yields CDR1 SGHNT and CDR2 YENEEA. This CDR3 comprises 15 residues. This chain's CDR3 is CASSLDQQGIYEQYF. CDR3 in DNA: TGTGCCAGCAGCTTAGATCAGCAGGGGATCTACGAGCAGTACTTC.

The rearrangement links TRBV21-1 to TRBJ2-7; the D call of TRBD2 is as the table states it, not checked on the DNA. TRBV21-1 is annotated as a pseudogene. This CDR3 is 13 amino acids long. CDR3 DNA sequence: TGTGCCAGCCGAGAGGGCCAGCGCTACGAGCAGTACTTC. It encodes CASREGQRYEQYF.

This sequence joins TRBV5-1 and TRBJ2-7; D may be TRBD1 (5 bases). V dropped 2 bases and J dropped 2 bases, with 11 bases sitting between them. The CDR3 has 14 amino acids. Germline V gene sequence: CDR1 SGHRS, CDR2 YFSETQ. In DNA, the CDR3 is TGCGCCAGCAGCTTACCGACAGCGCCCTACGAGCAGTACTTC. Amino acids: CASSLPTAPYEQYF.

This clone was counted ten times or more. CDR3 sequence (DNA): TGTGCCAGCAGCCAAGTCACTGGGACTGGAAACACCATATATTTT. Amino acids: CASSQVTGTGNTIYF. The rearrangement links TRBV14 to TRBJ1-3; no firm D call. The V end lost 1 base, the J end lost 2 bases, and 9 bases lay between the germline ends. Germline loops: CDR1 SGHDN, CDR2 FVKESK. This CDR3 is built from 15 residues.

The rearrangement joins TRBV4-1 to TRBJ2-1, with 9 bases matching TRBD2. Germline CDR1 reads MGHRA; CDR2 reads YSYEKL. V was pared by 3 bases and J by 4 bases, with 7 bases of the junction left unmatched. The CDR3 extends over 16 amino acids. The CDR3, as DNA: TGCGCCAGCAGCCACCGTACTAGCGGGCAATACAATGAGCAGTTCTTC. This sequence encodes CASSHRTSGQYNEQFF.

This clone was seen once. This chain joins TRBV7-2 and TRBJ1-1; 9 positions match TRBD1. The germline V gene has CDR1 SGHTA and CDR2 FQGNSA. The CDR3 contains 15 residues. With V trimmed by 2 bases and J by 1 base, 2 bases remained unmatched. CDR3 in amino acids: CASSLTGGGNTEAFF. Here the CDR3 DNA reads TGTGCCAGCAGCTTAACAGGGGGCGGGAACACTGAAGCTTTCTTT.

The chain has TRBV6-6 and TRBJ1-5, with D unclear. CDR1 is MNHNY, CDR2 SVGAGI, per germline (reference sequence). The CDR3 is 13 amino acids. Trimming took off 3 bases at V and 6 bases at J, with 9 bases between the two ends. The DNA of the CDR3 is TGTGCCAGCAGTTATATGGGAATTCAGCCCCAGCATTTT. It is translated as CASSYMGIQPQHF.

The chain uses TRBV27 and TRBJ2-2; the match to TRBD2 covers 8 bases. Losses at the gene ends were 2 bases for V and 4 bases for J; bases not matched to a gene: 6. CDR3 length: 16 amino acids. Germline V CDR1 and CDR2: MNHEY, SMNVEV (reference sequence). CDR3 protein: CASSLEAGAPTGELFF. Written as DNA, the CDR3 is TGTGCCAGCAGTTTAGAAGCGGGAGCCCCCACCGGGGAGCTGTTTTTT.

This clone was seen just once. The genes are TRBV7-9 and TRBJ1-2; possibly TRBD1 for D (5 bases). V gave up 5 bases and J gave up 4 bases, with 14 bases separating them. There are 14 residues in the CDR3. In germline, CDR1 is SEHNR, CDR2 FQNEAQ (reference sequence). The CDR3 DNA is TGTGCCAGCAGCAGAGAGGGGTGGGCCTATGGCTACACCTTC. Amino acids: CASSREGWAYGYTF.